These 30 T cell receptor beta chains came from one sample sequenced in a study of low-dose radiotherapy and immunotherapy resistance in tumors. TRAV- and TRBV-specific primers primed first-strand cDNA, covering alpha and beta chains. Amplification of TCRs used a constant-region primer and V-primer adapter for roughly 21 PCR cycles. TCRdb called the reads again in MiXCR, with one record for every CDR3 protein. The profile shows approximately 42,000 distinct CDR3 sequences, approximately 26% of them singletons. The time point is: after trial treatment. The treatment was: LDRT plus nivolumab, ipilimumab, low-dose cyclophosphamide and aspirin (RACIN trial). Source: PBMCs, taken after low-dose radiotherapy plus immunotherapy. These receptors originate from a male donor with prostate cancer.

This chain connects TRBV7-2 to TRBJ2-1; 10 nucleotides agree with TRBD1. Germline loops: CDR1 SGHTA, CDR2 FQGNSA. This CDR3 region has 16 residues. V gave up 5 bases and J gave up 9 bases; unmatched junction bases: 13. The CDR3 sequence: CASSPPGQGRSGEQFF. CDR3 in DNA: TGTGCCAGCAGCCCGCCGGGACAGGGGAGGAGTGGTGAGCAGTTCTTC.

This clonotype was observed at least ten times. In DNA form, the CDR3 reads TGTGCCAGCAGTGACCAGAGGACTTCCATCAACTATGGCTACACCTTC. Translation: CASSDQRTSINYGYTF. V gene TRBV6-2 or TRBV6-3 combines with J gene TRBJ1-2; D unclear. V gave up 5 bases and J gave up 2 bases, with 18 bases separating them. The CDR3 has 16 amino acids. The germline gives CDR1 MNHEY, CDR2 SVGEGT.

This clonotype appeared many times. The rearrangement uses TRBV5-5 and TRBJ1-4, with 7 bases matching TRBD1. CDR3 length: 15 amino acids. Per the germline V gene, CDR1 is SGHKS and CDR2 is YYEKEE (reference sequence). J was trimmed by 6 bases and V by 3 bases; bases with no gene match: 8. This CDR3 is CASSYRTGRDEKLFF. CDR3 nucleotides: TGTGCCAGCAGCTACAGGACAGGAAGAGATGAAAAACTGTTTTTT.

There are many counts of this clonotype. V and J are TRBV5-1 and TRBJ2-3, with unresolved D. Germline loops: CDR1 SGHRS, CDR2 YFSETQ. With 1 base removed from V and 3 bases from J, the gap between germline ends came to 6 bases. The CDR3 totals 13 residues. The CDR3 DNA sequence: TGCGCCAGCAGCTTGCTGGGAACAGATACGCAGTATTTT. As protein: CASSLLGTDTQYF.

This clonotype was recorded many times. This chain joins TRBV27 and TRBJ2-7; the D gene is possibly TRBD2 (5 bases). This CDR3 comprises 13 residues. The V gene lost 2 bases and the J gene lost 2 bases, with 7 bases spanning the gap. Germline CDR1 reads MNHEY; CDR2 reads SMNVEV (reference sequence). The CDR3 DNA reads TGTGCCAGCAGTTTAGCAGCGGCCTACGAGCAGTACTTC. This sequence encodes CASSLAAAYEQYF.

This clonotype was recorded many times. J is TRBJ2-7 and V is TRBV5-6; a weak D match, TRBD2 (6 bases). V was pared by 4 bases and J by 1 base, with 18 bases between. CDR3 length: 16 amino acids. Germline CDR1 reads SGHDT; CDR2 reads YYEEEE. CDR3 in DNA: TGTGCCAGCAGCCCCCAGGCAGGACTAACTTCCTACGAGCAGTACTTC. Residues: CASSPQAGLTSYEQYF.

This clonotype was seen a few times. V usage is TRBV28 and J usage is TRBJ2-7; weak D call: TRBD2 (6 bases). V was shortened by 7 bases and J by 0 bases, with 16 bases between the two germline ends. The germline CDR1 and CDR2 sequences are MDHEN and SYDVKM. The CDR3 runs 15 residues. The CDR3 sequence: CASTQAAGSSYEQYF. The CDR3 nucleotides are TGTGCCAGCACCCAAGCGGCGGGAAGCTCCTACGAGCAGTACTTC.

This clonotype was recorded many times. V is TRBV29-1 and J is TRBJ2-3, with D maybe TRBD2 (6 bases). Looked up from germline, CDR1 is SQVTM and CDR2 is ANQGSEA. V was cut by 4 bases and J by 0 bases, with 14 bases left in between. This CDR3 contains 15 residues. The CDR3 coding sequence is TGCAGCGTTGTCGGAACGGGAGAAAGCACAGATACGCAGTATTTT. It is translated as CSVVGTGESTDTQYF.

The gene calls are TRBV2 and TRBJ2-7; TRBD1 might be the D (6 bases). CDR1 SNHLY and CDR2 FYNNEI come from the germline V gene. The V and J ends lost 8 bases and 0 bases respectively, with 14 bases between them. The CDR3 is 14 residues long. CDR3 sequence reads: CASSRDTSSYEQYF. CDR3 sequence (DNA): TGTGCCAGCTCACGGGACACAAGCTCCTACGAGCAGTACTTC.

This clonotype has ten or more counts. The gene calls are TRBV28 and TRBJ2-1; D is uncertain. Germline loops: CDR1 MDHEN, CDR2 SYDVKM. V was cut by 3 bases and J by 0 bases, with 12 bases left in between. CDR3 size: 16 residues. CDR3 DNA sequence: TGTGCCAGCAGTTTGAGGATGAGCAGCTCCTACAATGAGCAGTTCTTC. It is translated as CASSLRMSSSYNEQFF.

Regarding this clonotype: A much more abundant neighbour one base away suggests this may be a read error. The chain joins TRBV5-1 to TRBJ2-5; 10 nucleotides agree with TRBD2. From germline, CDR1 is SGHRS and CDR2 YFSETQ. Unmatched junction bases numbered 10, after V lost 4 bases and J lost 7 bases. The CDR3 is 15 amino acids. This CDR3 is CASSLGTSEMGTQYF. The CDR3 bases are TGCGCCAGCAGCCTGGGGACTAGCGAGATGGGGACCCAGTACTTC.

This clonotype was seen a few times. This chain uses TRBV6-6 with TRBJ2-7, with TRBD2 identical over 11 bases. Germline V gene sequence: CDR1 MNHNY, CDR2 SVGAGI (reference sequence). The junction had 4 bases not matched to a gene; V was cut back by 5 bases and J by 4 bases. The CDR3 consists of 14 residues. The CDR3 spells CASSLAGGTYEQYF. The CDR3 nucleotides are TGTGCCAGCAGTCTAGCGGGGGGTACGTACGAGCAGTACTTC.

This clonotype was detected ten times or more. The J gene is TRBJ2-7, the V gene TRBV29-1; D ambiguous. V shed 3 bases and J shed 2 bases, with 11 bases lying between them. The CDR3 runs 13 residues. CDR1 SQVTM and CDR2 ANQGSEA come from the germline V gene. The CDR3 DNA reads as TGCAGCGTTGAGAGAGGCTCGCCCTACGAGCAGTACTTC. It translates to CSVERGSPYEQYF.

This clonotype occurred a few times. The gene calls are TRBV7-9 and TRBJ2-1; unclear D gene. Germline CDR1 reads SEHNR; CDR2 reads FQNEAQ (reference sequence). Trimming pared 6 bases from V and 5 bases from J, leaving 8 bases between. This CDR3 region has 12 residues. The CDR3 loop is CASRTWNNEQFF. The CDR3, as DNA: TGTGCCAGCAGAACGTGGAACAATGAGCAGTTCTTC.

The V call is TRBV5-1, the J call TRBJ2-7, with TRBD1 identical over 7 bases. Looked up from germline, CDR1 is SGHRS and CDR2 is YFSETQ. The CDR3 sequence is 15 residues long. Germline trimming cut 5 bases from V and 0 bases from J; bases unmatched to any gene: 8. In DNA form, the CDR3 reads TGCGCCAGCAGGCCCGGGACAGCCAGCTCCTACGAGCAGTACTTC. This gives the protein CASRPGTASSYEQYF.

There are many counts of this clonotype. The rearrangement joins TRBV14 to TRBJ1-1; no reliable D call. From germline, CDR1 is SGHDN and CDR2 FVKESK. Trimming cost V 1 base and J 7 bases, with 7 bases left between them. The CDR3 is made up of 12 amino acids. The CDR3 DNA follows: TGTGCCAGCAGCCAAGCAGCGGTTGAAGCTTTCTTT. This translates into CASSQAAVEAFF. The variable domain in full, completed from reference TRBV14 and TRBJ1-1, reads EAGVTQFPSHSVIEKGQTVTLRCDPISGHDNLYWYRRVMGKEIKFLLHFVKESKQDESGMPNNRFLAERTGGTYSTLKVQPAELEDSGVYFCASSQAAVEAFFGQGTRLTVV.

This clonotype was counted ten times or more. The chain uses TRBV10-3 and TRBJ2-7; 10 positions agree with TRBD1. CDR1 and CDR2 (germline): ENHRY, SYGVKD. CDR3 length: 16 amino acids. Trimming took 2 bases from V and 7 from J; bases not matched to a gene: 11. The chain's CDR3 is CAISENRGTGEEEQYF. The CDR3 nucleotides read TGTGCCATCAGTGAGAATCGCGGGACAGGGGAAGAGGAGCAGTACTTC.

The chain couples TRBV28 to TRBJ2-7; 9 bases agree with TRBD2. Germline trimming cut 6 bases from V and 3 bases from J; bases unmatched to any gene: 9. The CDR3 runs 15 residues. CDR1 MDHEN and CDR2 SYDVKM come from the germline V gene. The CDR3 loop reads CASSLGLAGSYEQYF. In nucleotides, the CDR3 is TGTGCCAGCAGCTTAGGGCTAGCGGGAAGCTACGAGCAGTACTTC. The full variable domain, completed using reference TRBV28 and TRBJ2-7, is DVKVTQSSRYLVKRTGEKVFLECVQDMDHENMFWYRQDPGLGLRLIYFSYDVKMKEKGDIPEGYSVSREKKERFSLILESASTNQTSMYLCASSLGLAGSYEQYFGPGTRLTVT.

This chain joins TRBV10-3 and TRBJ2-1, with D perhaps TRBD1 or TRBD2 (5 bases each). The length of the CDR3 is 13 residues. Germline V gives CDR1 ENHRY, CDR2 SYGVKD. V was trimmed by 10 bases and J by 5 bases, leaving 15 bases between them. The CDR3 reads CASDSGQDNEQFF. The CDR3 DNA reads TGTGCCAGCGATTCGGGGCAAGACAATGAGCAGTTCTTC.

The sample holds many counts of this clonotype. CDR3 DNA: TGTGCCACAAGGACAGGGCTAGAGACCCAGTACTTC. This encodes CATRTGLETQYF. The chain employs TRBV19 and TRBJ2-5; 8 positions match TRBD1. Germline CDR1 reads LNHDA; CDR2 reads SQIVND (reference sequence). CDR3 size: 12 residues. Trimming removed 10 bases from V and 4 bases from J; junction bases left unmatched: 5.

This clonotype was detected ten times or more. The genes are TRBV27 and TRBJ2-1, with D possibly being TRBD2 (6 bases). This CDR3 contains 15 residues. The ends were cut back, 5 bases at V and 2 bases at J, with 13 bases in the middle. Per germline, CDR1 MNHEY and CDR2 SMNVEV (reference sequence). CDR3 in DNA: TGTGCCAGCAGTCCTCTAGCGCAACCCTACAATGAGCAGTTCTTC. This encodes CASSPLAQPYNEQFF.

In the case of this clonotype: A read error is likely here: a far larger clone is one base away. The J gene is TRBJ2-7, the V gene TRBV28, with D perhaps TRBD1 (5 bases). Germline lookup yields CDR1 MDHEN and CDR2 SYDVKM. V was shortened by 6 bases and J by 7 bases, with 22 bases between the two germline ends. The CDR3 length is 15 residues. The CDR3 region is CASRSTGAEGDEQYF. The CDR3, as DNA: TGTGCCAGCAGATCCACTGGCGCGGAAGGGGATGAGCAGTACTTC.

V and J are TRBV5-6 and TRBJ1-1, with 7 bases aligning to TRBD1. Germline V CDR1 and CDR2: SGHDT, YYEEEE. The J segment lost 6 bases and the V segment lost 2 bases, leaving 7 bases of the junction unmatched. The CDR3 runs to 14 residues. CDR3 in DNA: TGTGCCAGCAGCTTTACCAACACAGGGGCTGAAGCTTTCTTT. Encoded protein: CASSFTNTGAEAFF. The full variable domain, with the rest looked up from reference TRBV5-6 and TRBJ1-1, is DAGVTQSPTHLIKTRGQQVTLRCSPKSGHDTVSWYQQALGQGPQFIFQYYEEEERQRGNFPDRFSGHQFPNYSSELNVNALLLGDSALYLCASSFTNTGAEAFFGQGTRLTVV.

This clonotype has a count of ten or more. V is TRBV6-2 or TRBV6-3 and J is TRBJ2-3; D is undetermined. Trimming pared 8 bases from V and 3 bases from J, leaving 15 bases between. The CDR3 is 14 residues long. Germline assignment: CDR1 MNHEY and CDR2 SVGEGT. The CDR3 nucleotides read TGTGCCAGCCGCCTCACGGCGATGACAGATACGCAGTATTTT. Its translation: CASRLTAMTDTQYF.

There are many counts of this clonotype. The chain has TRBV11-2 and TRBJ1-4, with TRBD1 matching over 7 bases. This CDR3 contains 13 residues. The germline CDR1 and CDR2 sequences are SGHAT and FQNNGV. Germline trimming cut 8 bases from V and 3 bases from J; bases unmatched to any gene: 3. The CDR3 region has the DNA TGTGCCAGCGGGGGGACAGCTAATGAAAAACTGTTTTTT. This gives the protein CASGGTANEKLFF.

This clonotype was recorded only once. The chain carries TRBV2 and TRBJ2-2; maybe TRBD1 (6 bases). With 8 bases removed from V and 5 bases from J, the gap between germline ends came to 18 bases. CDR3 length equals 15 residues. Per the germline V gene, CDR1 is SNHLY and CDR2 is FYNNEI. The CDR3 DNA follows: TGTGCCAGCGCCGCTCAGGGGCCGGGAACCGGGGAGCTGTTTTTT. Its protein product is CASAAQGPGTGELFF.

In this sample, this clonotype is medium-sized. The V gene is TRBV24-1, the J gene TRBJ2-6; D unresolved. Germline-derived CDR1 and CDR2 are KGHDR and SFDVKD. With 3 bases removed from V and 1 base from J, the gap between germline ends came to 3 bases. The CDR3 runs 14 residues. The CDR3 region is CATSDGSGANVLTF. The CDR3 DNA follows: TGTGCCACCAGTGATGGGTCTGGGGCCAACGTCCTGACTTTC.

This clonotype has a handful of counts. The J gene is TRBJ2-7, the V gene TRBV5-1; D not certain. CDR3 length: 13 residues. Germline assignment: CDR1 SGHRS and CDR2 YFSETQ. V was shortened by 4 bases and J by 0 bases, with 8 bases between the two germline ends. CDR3 sequence: CASSEDGSYEQYF. As DNA, the CDR3 is TGCGCCAGCAGCGAGGACGGCTCCTACGAGCAGTACTTC.

This clonotype was counted at least ten times. The chain carries TRBV29-1 and TRBJ2-5; 7 bases align to TRBD2. The ends lost 7 bases at V and 1 base at J; junction bases unmatched: 3. This CDR3 contains 12 residues. Looked up from germline, CDR1 is SQVTM and CDR2 is ANQGSEA. The CDR3 is CSAGGIQETQYF. The CDR3 DNA reads TGCAGCGCCGGGGGGATCCAAGAGACCCAGTACTTC.

The count of this clonotype is one. One end of the junction does not line up with germline, which may come from a read error. V usage is TRBV13 and J usage is TRBJ1-2, with 7 bases aligning to TRBD1. CDR3 size: 12 residues. In germline, CDR1 is PRHDT, CDR2 FYEKMQ (reference sequence). CDR3 region: CASSLGQDGYTF. CDR3 DNA sequence: TGTGCCAGCAGCCTAGGACAGGATGGCTACACCTTC. The variable domain in full, completed from reference TRBV13 and TRBJ1-2, reads AAGVIQSPRHLIKEKRETATLKCYPIPRHDTVYWYQQGPGQDPQFLISFYEKMQSDKGSIPDRFSAQQFSDYHSELNMSSLELGDSALYFCASSLGQDGYTFGSGTRLTVV.